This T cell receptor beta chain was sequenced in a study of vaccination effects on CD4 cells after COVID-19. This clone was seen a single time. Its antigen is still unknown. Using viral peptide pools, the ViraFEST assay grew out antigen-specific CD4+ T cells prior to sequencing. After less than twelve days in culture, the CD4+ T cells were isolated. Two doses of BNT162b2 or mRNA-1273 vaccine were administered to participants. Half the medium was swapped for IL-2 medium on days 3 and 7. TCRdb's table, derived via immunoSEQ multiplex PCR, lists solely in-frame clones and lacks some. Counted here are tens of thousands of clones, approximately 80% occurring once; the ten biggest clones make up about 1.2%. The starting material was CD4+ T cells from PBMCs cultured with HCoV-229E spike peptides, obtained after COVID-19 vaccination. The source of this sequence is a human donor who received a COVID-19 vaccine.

This CDR3 is CASSDPGAQTQYF. CDR3 DNA: TGTGCCAGCAGTGACCCAGGGGCTCAGACCCAGTACTTC. This sequence joins TRBV6-1 and TRBJ2-5, with a weak D call TRBD1 (6 bases). Germline lookup yields CDR1 MNHNS and CDR2 SASEGT. CDR3 length equals 13 residues. The germline V and J ends were trimmed by 3 bases and 6 bases, with 11 bases remaining between them.